The source of this T cell receptor beta chain is a study of PD-1 blockade in classical Hodgkin lymphoma. Remarks on this clone: The antigen is unknown.

Each patient's relapse followed autologous stem cell transplantation, and brentuximab vedotin exposure varied. Here immunoSEQ multiplex PCR was the method, and the copy in TCRdb shows in-frame clones only, minus some. The profile shows over 15,000 clones, roughly 80% of them singletons. V was clipped by 5 bases and J by 6 bases, with 14 bases between them. The CDR3 totals 13 residues. CDR1 SGHTA and CDR2 FQGTGA come from the germline V gene. The study, taken as a whole, reports: Newly diagnosed patients were said to have less baseline TCR diversity than healthy donors did. Newly diagnosed patients and complete responders had comparable diversity at baseline.

The V gene is TRBV7-3, the J gene TRBJ2-7; D may match TRBD1 or TRBD2 (5 bases each). The TCR comes from a human donor with classical Hodgkin lymphoma. Source: peripheral blood mononuclear cells (PBMCs), taken before the second cycle of nivolumab. The CDR3 sequence: CASSPTPGTEQYF. The CDR3 bases are TGTGCCAGCAGCCCTACCCCTGGGACCGAGCAGTACTTC.